What follows is one TCR beta chain and its context. The antigen is unknown. The V segment lost 5 bases and the J segment 5 bases; nucleotides outside the gene matches: 11. The CDR3 loop spans 15 amino acids. Germline-derived CDR1 and CDR2 are SQVTM and ANQGSEA. Donors came from a validation cohort of about 110 subjects, distinct from the first 666-subject cohort. This entry is derived from a study of cytomegalovirus exposure and HLA in healthy donors. Study context: The use of the same platform for the 100 to 150 validation repertoires and the approximately 670 first-cohort repertoires was reported by a later analysis.

Broader study findings: Listed as cytomegalovirus-associated were 164 TCR beta chains.

Sequenced by immunoSEQ multiplex PCR; TCRdb stores in-frame clones only, minus some. The data show 200,000 to 250,000 clones, with under 95% seen just once and roughly 1% held by the top ten. The chain carries TRBV29-1 and TRBJ1-5; 8 nucleotides agree with TRBD1. Sequencing was done on a sample of PBMCs. The source of this sequence is a woman younger than 30 in good health and CMV-seronegative. The CDR3 coding sequence is TGCAGCGTTTCCCCGACAGGGGCAAGGGATCAGCCCCAGCATTTT. Amino acids: CSVSPTGARDQPQHF.